A single sample gave rise to the 23 T cell receptor beta chains below, sequenced in a study of lung T cells in sarcoidosis with Löfgren's syndrome. TCRdb redid the calling of the reads with MiXCR, one entry per CDR3 protein. The sample lists 2,000 to 3,000 distinct CDR3 sequences, about 21% occurring once. The sequenced material came from CD4+ T cells from bronchoalveolar lavage. The receptor source for this set is a human donor with sarcoidosis (Löfgren's syndrome or another form), or a control subject (not recorded which).

In this sample, this clonotype turned up many times. This sequence joins TRBV4-1 and TRBJ1-5, with D tentatively TRBD1 (6 bases). Germline CDR1 MGHRA, CDR2 YSYEKL. V lost 3 bases, J lost 5 bases, and 17 bases lay in between. This CDR3 has 16 amino acids. The DNA for the CDR3 is TGCGCCAGCAGCCAGCCCACAGGGCGCAAGGATCAGCCCCAGCATTTT. It encodes CASSQPTGRKDQPQHF.

This clonotype is labeled medium-sized. This chain links TRBV2 with TRBJ2-3; possibly TRBD2 for D (6 bases). This CDR3 has 12 residues. Germline V gene data show CDR1 as SNHLY and CDR2 as FYNNEI. Between the trimmed V and J ends, which lost 6 bases and 6 bases, there was a span of 10 bases. CDR3 in DNA: TGTGCCAGCAGGACACTAGCCGATACGCAGTATTTT. Its protein product is CASRTLADTQYF.

By proportion, this clonotype is large. This chain joins TRBV24-1 and TRBJ2-3, with a possible D match to TRBD2 (5 bases). Trimming stripped 7 bases from V and 2 bases from J, with 15 bases between. The CDR3 consists of 15 residues. Germline loops: CDR1 KGHDR, CDR2 SFDVKD. The CDR3 here is CATRPIRGPTDTQYF. The CDR3 region has the DNA TGTGCCACCAGACCAATACGGGGTCCCACAGATACGCAGTATTTT.

V and J are TRBV29-1 and TRBJ1-1; maybe TRBD1 (6 bases). The CDR3 consists of 13 residues. Germline CDR1 and CDR2: SQVTM and ANQGSEA. Deletions cut 6 bases from V and 1 base from J, with 12 bases between. In DNA form, the CDR3 reads TGCAGCGTCGCCACAGGGACGAACACTGAAGCTTTCTTT. This codes for CSVATGTNTEAFF.

This clonotype is medium-sized within its sample. V usage is TRBV12-3 or TRBV12-4 and J usage is TRBJ2-7, with D possibly matching TRBD1 (6 bases). This CDR3 has 12 amino acids. Trimming cost V 1 base and J 9 bases, with 10 bases left between them. The CDR3 region has the DNA TGTGCCAGCAGTTTAGGTGGCAGGGGGCAGTACTTC. The encoded protein is CASSLGGRGQYF.

Of note for this clonotype: At one of its ends the junction is not consistent with the germline gene, which may arise from a read error. The chain carries TRBV14 and TRBJ2-4; TRBD1 aligns across 7 bases. From germline, CDR1 is SGHDN and CDR2 FVKESK. This CDR3 has 15 residues. The CDR3 reads CASRAGGISRNIQHF. Written as DNA, the CDR3 is TGTGCCAGCAGGGCAGGGGGTATATCCAGAAACATTCAGCACTTC.

This clonotype was observed many times. The chain is built from TRBV29-1 and TRBJ1-4, with 11 bases matching TRBD1. The germline V gene encodes CDR1 SQVTM and CDR2 ANQGSEA. The junction had 6 bases not matched to a gene; V was cut back by 5 bases and J by 7 bases. This CDR3 is built from 14 residues. CDR3 loop: CSVYSGTGGEKLFF. The DNA of the CDR3 is TGCAGCGTTTACTCCGGGACAGGGGGTGAAAAACTGTTTTTT.

In its sample, this clonotype is medium-sized. The chain recombines TRBV18 with TRBJ1-1; D is unresolved. Per germline, CDR1 KGHSH and CDR2 LQKENI. Trimming removed 2 bases from V and 8 bases from J, with 15 bases in between. This CDR3 region has 14 residues. This CDR3 reads CASSPKSSGPEAFF. The DNA for the CDR3 is TGTGCCAGCTCACCAAAAAGTTCCGGTCCAGAAGCTTTCTTT.

By its share, this clonotype is large. The rearrangement uses TRBV20-1 and TRBJ2-3; D possibly corresponds to TRBD2 (6 bases). Trimming removed 3 bases from V and 0 bases from J, with 16 bases in between. This CDR3 contains 16 residues. CDR1 DFQATT and CDR2 SNEGSKA come from the germline V gene (reference sequence). This chain's CDR3 is CSASSYAGTSTDTQYF. The CDR3 DNA follows: TGCAGTGCTAGTTCGTATGCAGGGACTAGCACAGATACGCAGTATTTT.

The chain employs TRBV6-1 and TRBJ1-5, with D tentatively TRBD1 (5 bases). The germline CDR1 and CDR2 sequences are MNHNS and SASEGT. The CDR3 runs 16 residues. The ends were cut back, 8 bases at V and 9 bases at J, with 26 bases in the middle. This chain's CDR3 is CASGPGVGRRDRPQHF. The CDR3 DNA is TGTGCCAGCGGGCCGGGGGTTGGCCGTAGGGATCGGCCCCAGCATTTT.

Many counts were recorded for this clonotype. The genes are TRBV24-1 and TRBJ2-3; D is tentatively TRBD1 or TRBD2 (5 bases each). Between the trimmed V and J ends, which lost 9 bases and 3 bases, there was a span of 12 bases. The germline V gene encodes CDR1 KGHDR and CDR2 SFDVKD. The CDR3 covers 13 residues. CDR3 nucleotide sequence: TGTGCCACCGGGGCGGAGGTAACAGATACGCAGTATTTT. Translation: CATGAEVTDTQYF.

This clonotype was seen many times. This may arise from a read error, as a much more abundant clone is one base away. This chain uses TRBV20-1 with TRBJ2-1; TRBD1 or TRBD2 may be the D gene (6 bases each). V dropped 5 bases and J dropped 9 bases, with 23 bases sitting between them. Germline V gene lookup returns CDR1 DFQATT and CDR2 SNEGSKA (reference sequence). CDR3 length equals 15 residues. CDR3 nucleotide sequence: TGCAGTGCTTGGGGGGCGGAGGCAGGAGGCGGTGAGCAGTTCTTC. Encoded protein: CSAWGAEAGGGEQFF.

By sample share, this clonotype is medium-sized. The rearrangement uses TRBV7-2 and TRBJ1-5; maybe TRBD1 (5 bases). The CDR3 runs to 16 residues. V gave up 5 bases and J gave up 1 base, with 15 bases separating them. Germline values: CDR1 SGHTA, CDR2 FQGNSA. In DNA, the CDR3 is TGTGCCAGCAGCGCCCAGGGTGTCGGAAGCAATCAGCCCCAGCATTTT. It is translated as CASSAQGVGSNQPQHF.

This chain connects TRBV2 to TRBJ2-3; D call uncertain. Between the trimmed V and J ends, which lost 0 bases and 1 base, there was a span of 2 bases. Germline CDR1 is SNHLY and CDR2 is FYNNEI. The CDR3 covers 13 residues. The CDR3 bases are TGTGCCAGCAGTGAAGCGGGCACAGATACGCAGTATTTT. It specifies CASSEAGTDTQYF.

The sample holds many counts of this clonotype. Compared with germline, one end of the junction differs, possibly owing to a read error. The chain is built from TRBV7-9 and TRBJ2-7; D is undetermined. Germline V gene sequence: CDR1 SEHNR, CDR2 FQNEAQ (reference sequence). The CDR3 loop spans 15 amino acids. CDR3 nucleotides: TGTGCCAGCAGCTTAGGTAGCCGCAGCTCCTACGGGCAGTACTTC. It encodes CASSLGSRSSYGQYF.

This clonotype was found many times. The J gene is TRBJ1-3, the V gene TRBV7-9, with D unresolved. This CDR3 is built from 15 residues. V gave up 4 bases and J gave up 0 bases, with 10 bases separating them. Germline values: CDR1 SEHNR, CDR2 FQNEAQ (reference sequence). The CDR3 DNA reads TGTGCCAGCAGCTCGACCGCCAGCTCTGGAAACACCATATATTTT. Protein sequence: CASSSTASSGNTIYF.

This clonotype is judged medium-sized. The chain is built from TRBV12-3 or TRBV12-4 and TRBJ2-3, with 7 bases that match TRBD2. The CDR3 covers 14 residues. With 2 bases clipped from V and 5 bases from J, the junction kept 4 bases outside the gene matches. The CDR3 coding sequence is TGTGCCAGCAGTTTAACGGGAGGCAGAGATACGCAGTATTTT. It encodes CASSLTGGRDTQYF.

This clonotype ranks as medium-sized. The chain has TRBV7-6 and TRBJ2-7; 9 positions match TRBD1. Germline CDR1 is SGHVS and CDR2 is FNYEAQ. Trimming at V came to 5 bases and at J to 6 bases, leaving 2 bases not matched to a gene. The CDR3 runs to 12 residues. CDR3 region: CASSRDRVEQYF. CDR3 bases: TGTGCCAGCAGCCGGGACAGGGTCGAGCAGTACTTC.

The genes are TRBV2 and TRBJ2-5, with TRBD1 identical over 7 bases. Per the germline V gene, CDR1 is SNHLY and CDR2 is FYNNEI. J gave up 9 bases and V 7 bases, and 14 bases lay outside the gene matches. This CDR3 comprises 14 residues. The CDR3 reads CASTTQGTKEAQYF. CDR3 nucleotide sequence: TGTGCCAGCACAACACAGGGGACGAAGGAGGCCCAGTACTTC.

This clonotype was detected only a few times. The chain joins TRBV5-6 to TRBJ1-1, with no clear D. CDR1 and CDR2 from the germline V gene are SGHDT and YYEEEE. CDR3 length equals 15 residues. V was shortened by 3 bases and J by 11 bases, with 23 bases between the two germline ends. CDR3 nucleotides: TGTGCCAGCAGCTCCCCAGTCTTACCGTTCGACGGGGCTTTCTTT. It codes for CASSSPVLPFDGAFF. Combining the CDR3 with reference TRBV5-6 and TRBJ1-1 gives the whole variable domain DAGVTQSPTHLIKTRGQQVTLRCSPKSGHDTVSWYQQALGQGPQFIFQYYEEEERQRGNFPDRFSGHQFPNYSSELNVNALLLGDSALYLCASSSPVLPFDGAFFGQGTRLTVV.

This clonotype is medium-sized (0.01 to 0.1%) by share. V gene TRBV11-2 combines with J gene TRBJ2-1; D not certain. V lost 4 bases and J lost 4, with 8 bases in between. Germline V gene data show CDR1 as SGHAT and CDR2 as FQNNGV. The CDR3 length is 13 residues. The CDR3 protein is CASSSTLYNEQFF. The CDR3, as DNA: TGTGCCAGCAGCTCCACACTTTACAATGAGCAGTTCTTC.

This clonotype was picked up one time. A read error may explain this, as a much larger clone is one base away. The CDR3 DNA reads TGTGCCACCAGCAGAGATTGGGCGCCAATCAGGCGCCAAGAGACCAAGTACTTC. Protein sequence: CATSRDWAPIRRQETKYF. The chain recombines TRBV15 with TRBJ2-5; D gene ambiguous. CDR1 and CDR2 from the germline V gene are LNHNV and YYDKDF (reference sequence). This CDR3 region has 18 residues.

Relative to its sample, this clonotype is large. The chain links TRBV6-1 to TRBJ2-1, with 10 positions matching TRBD2. J lost 6 bases, V lost 5 bases, and 10 bases had no gene match. The CDR3 runs to 16 residues. The V gene's germline CDR1 is MNHNS and CDR2 SASEGT. The CDR3 DNA reads as TGTGCCAGCAGTTCAACCGGGACTAGCGCCTTCAATGAGCAGTTCTTC. Protein product: CASSSTGTSAFNEQFF.